This T cell receptor beta chain was observed in a study of CD8 T cells in ankylosing spondylitis. Findings and caveats of the study: Matched synovial fluid from ankylosing spondylitis patients was reported to be enriched for disease-linked clones. Peripheral blood held disease-linked clones only at relatively low frequency, and these were CD8+. Made up of about eight highly homologous variants, a TCR beta motif appeared characteristic of ankylosing spondylitis blood.

There are many counts of this clonotype. Its matching antigen is unknown. From the 5' RACE reads, TCRdb called clonotypes with MiXCR, one entry per CDR3 protein. The sample has 700,000 to 850,000 distinct CDR3 sequences; 12% are singletons. The CDR3 spans 13 residues. V dropped 5 bases and J dropped 3 bases, with 7 bases sitting between them. Sequenced sample: blood, either unsorted or a sorted T cell fraction (not recorded which). The chain joins TRBV12-3 or TRBV12-4 to TRBJ2-2; a possible D gene is TRBD1 (5 bases). This receptor was taken from a male donor with ankylosing spondylitis. The DNA for the CDR3 is TGTGCCAGCAGTCGACAGTACACCGGGGAGCTGTTTTTT. The encoded protein is CASSRQYTGELFF.